A selection of T cell receptor beta chains follows, all from one sample in a study of blood T cell repertoires in COVID-19. Produced via immunoSEQ multiplex PCR; TCRdb's table is partial and in-frame only. Seen here are 250,000 to 300,000 clones, 70% to 90% observed once, and the top ten hold about 3.6%. The specimen was peripheral blood. These receptors came from a man between 18 and 29 years old with active or convalescent COVID-19. The CDR3 runs from the conserved cysteine through the conserved F or W. Fields, in order: D gene, J gene, V gene, clone size, CDR3 DNA, CDR3 protein. The D gene is left open where the match is weak. A row's size may be missing; if present it is once, few, many or a size class.

D: -; J: TRBJ1-1; V: TRBV29-1; size: -; DNA: TGCAGCGCCCGGGAGGGGTCGCTGGACGCTTTCTTT; CDR3: CSAREGSLDAFF
D: TRBD1; J: TRBJ2-7; V: TRBV7-2; size: -; DNA: TGTGCCAGCAGCCCATACAGGGGGCTCTACGAGCAGTACTTC; CDR3: CASSPYRGLYEQYF
D: TRBD1; J: TRBJ1-6; V: TRBV10-3; size: -; DNA: TGTGCCATCAGTGGAGTCGGACAGGGCGAGTCACCCCTCCACTTT; CDR3: CAISGVGQGESPLHF
D: TRBD1; J: TRBJ2-5; V: TRBV28; size: -; DNA: TGTGCCAGCAGTTTCGTGACAGGGGTTCAAGAGACCCAGTACTTC; CDR3: CASSFVTGVQETQYF
D: TRBD1; J: TRBJ2-1; V: TRBV7-9; size: -; DNA: TGTGCCAGCAGCTTTGGCGGGACAGGGTCCCGGTTCTTC; CDR3: CASSFGGTGSRFF
D: TRBD2; J: TRBJ2-1; V: TRBV5-1; size: -; DNA: TGCGCCAGCAGCAGGGAAGCGGGAGGGCTCTACAATGAGCAGTTCTTC; CDR3: CASSREAGGLYNEQFF
D: -; J: TRBJ2-1; V: TRBV29-1; size: -; DNA: TGCAGCGTTGAAGATGTGGAAGAGGGCTACAATGAGCAGTTCTTC; CDR3: CSVEDVEEGYNEQFF
D: -; J: TRBJ1-3; V: TRBV11-2; size: -; DNA: TGTGCCAGCTCCGGACAACTTAGAAACACCATATATTTT; CDR3: CASSGQLRNTIYF
D: -; J: TRBJ2-7; V: TRBV7-9; size: -; DNA: TGTGCCAGCAGCTCGGGAGATGGGTCCTACGAGCAGTACTTC; CDR3: CASSSGDGSYEQYF
D: TRBD1; J: TRBJ2-3; V: TRBV7-3; size: few; DNA: TGTGCCAGCAGCCTGGGACAGGGGGCGCTTAATACGCAGTATTTT; CDR3: CASSLGQGALNTQYF
D: -; J: TRBJ2-6; V: TRBV9; size: -; DNA: TGTGCCAGCCATAGGGGGTCTGGGGCCAACGTCCTGACTTTC; CDR3: CASHRGSGANVLTF
D: -; J: TRBJ2-1; V: TRBV12-3/TRBV12-4; size: -; DNA: TGTGCCAGCAGCCCTTCTTTGAGGAATGAGCAGTTCTTC; CDR3: CASSPSLRNEQFF
D: TRBD1; J: TRBJ1-1; V: TRBV2; size: -; DNA: TGTGCCAGCTTGACAACAGGGGCCACTGAAGCTTTCTTT; CDR3: CASLTTGATEAFF
D: TRBD2; J: TRBJ2-7; V: TRBV4-3; size: -; DNA: TGCGCCAGCAGCCAAGATGCTAGCGGGAGCGAGCAGTACTTC; CDR3: CASSQDASGSEQYF
D: -; J: TRBJ1-5; V: TRBV6-1; size: -; DNA: TGTGCCAGCAGTGAAAATCAGCCTTCTAAGCGCTTCTACGCTAATCAGCCCCAGCATTTT; CDR3: CASSENQPSKRFYANQPQHF
D: -; J: TRBJ1-5; V: TRBV6-6; size: once; DNA: TGTGCCTCTCAGGCGGGGGCCGAAGGTGGGCCCCAGCATTTT; CDR3: CASQAGAEGGPQHF
D: TRBD2; J: TRBJ2-3; V: TRBV9; size: few; DNA: TGTGCCAGCAGCGTGGTAGCGGGGGGCGTAGATACGCAGTATTTT; CDR3: CASSVVAGGVDTQYF
D: TRBD1; J: TRBJ1-2; V: TRBV19; size: -; DNA: TGTGCCAGTAGTACCGAAGGACAGGGGATGTGGGGCTACACCTTC; CDR3: CASSTEGQGMWGYTF
D: -; J: TRBJ2-1; V: TRBV12-3/TRBV12-4; size: -; DNA: TGTGCCAGCAGTTCCCCAGGGGACAATGAGCAGTTCTTC; CDR3: CASSSPGDNEQFF
D: -; J: TRBJ2-1; V: TRBV6-1; size: -; DNA: TGTGCCAGCAGTTGGGGTGTCGGGATGCAGTTCTTC; CDR3: CASSWGVGMQFF
D: -; J: TRBJ1-1; V: TRBV5-4; size: -; DNA: TGTGCCAGCAGCCCAGGGGTGAACACTGAAGCTTTCTTT; CDR3: CASSPGVNTEAFF
D: TRBD1; J: TRBJ1-2; V: TRBV27; size: few; DNA: TGTGCCAGCAGTTTCGGGACAGGGGGCGACTATGGCTACACCTTC; CDR3: CASSFGTGGDYGYTF
D: TRBD2; J: TRBJ2-3; V: TRBV6-5; size: once; DNA: TGTGCCAGCCGGGGGGGCTACCTAGTCGATACGCAGTATTTT; CDR3: CASRGGYLVDTQYF
D: TRBD1; J: TRBJ1-6; V: TRBV9; size: few; DNA: TGTGCCAGCGGACAGGATAATTCACCCCTCCACTTT; CDR3: CASGQDNSPLHF
D: -; J: TRBJ2-5; V: TRBV29-1; size: -; DNA: TGCAGCGTCTCGATGGGCGCACAAGAGACCCAGTACTTC; CDR3: CSVSMGAQETQYF
D: -; J: TRBJ1-3; V: TRBV28; size: -; DNA: TGTGCCAGCAGTTCAGGGTATGGAGGAAACACCATATATTTT; CDR3: CASSSGYGGNTIYF
D: TRBD1; J: TRBJ2-7; V: TRBV9; size: -; DNA: TGTGCCAGCAGCGCAACGGCGGGACAGGGCGTCGAGCAGTACTTC; CDR3: CASSATAGQGVEQYF
D: -; J: TRBJ2-2; V: TRBV19; size: -; DNA: TGTGCCAGTAGTATAGGGCCAGGGGGGTCCGGGGAGCTGTTTTTT; CDR3: CASSIGPGGSGELFF
D: -; J: TRBJ1-1; V: TRBV27; size: -; DNA: TGTGCCAGCAGTTTCGAGCTAAACACTGAAGCTTTCTTT; CDR3: CASSFELNTEAFF
D: TRBD2; J: TRBJ2-1; V: TRBV28; size: -; DNA: TGTGCCAGCAGTTCTCTCCAAGCGGGGGGGCGTTATGAGCAGTTCTTC; CDR3: CASSSLQAGGRYEQFF
D: -; J: TRBJ2-2; V: TRBV7-2; size: -; DNA: TGTGCCAGCAGCTTCAGCGGGACCGGGGAGCTGTTTTTT; CDR3: CASSFSGTGELFF
D: -; J: TRBJ2-7; V: TRBV15; size: -; DNA: TGTGCCACCAGCAGAGATAGGGGTTCCGAGCAGTACTTC; CDR3: CATSRDRGSEQYF
D: TRBD2; J: TRBJ2-1; V: TRBV6-5; size: -; DNA: TGTGCCAGCAGGAGCCGGGACTACAAAGAGCAGTTCTTC; CDR3: CASRSRDYKEQFF
D: -; J: TRBJ1-6; V: TRBV19; size: -; DNA: TGTGCCAGTAGTATAGAGCACAGTGTTTCACCCCTCCACTTT; CDR3: CASSIEHSVSPLHF
D: TRBD2; J: TRBJ2-7; V: TRBV6-2/TRBV6-3; size: -; DNA: TGTGCCAGCAGTTCGCTAGCGGGGGGCCACTACGAGCAGTACTTC; CDR3: CASSSLAGGHYEQYF
D: TRBD1; J: TRBJ2-1; V: TRBV4-1; size: -; DNA: TGCGCCAGCAGCCAAGGCGGAACAGGGGGTCGAGGCTCCTACAATGAGCAGTTCTTC; CDR3: CASSQGGTGGRGSYNEQFF
D: TRBD2; J: TRBJ2-3; V: TRBV6-1; size: -; DNA: TGTGCCAGCAGTGAAGAAGGATCTAGCGGGGTGGGAGATACGCAGTATTTT; CDR3: CASSEEGSSGVGDTQYF
D: -; J: TRBJ1-3; V: TRBV12-2; size: -; DNA: TGTGCAAGTCGCTTTGTTCTCCGTGGAAACACCATATATTTT; CDR3: CASRFVLRGNTIYF
D: TRBD1; J: TRBJ1-5; V: TRBV18; size: -; DNA: TGTGCCAGCTCACCAGGACAGGGAAGGGATCAGCCCCAGCATTTT; CDR3: CASSPGQGRDQPQHF
D: -; J: TRBJ2-7; V: TRBV28; size: -; DNA: TGTGCCAGCATCGGAGGCGGCTCCAGGCGCAACGAGCAGTACTTC; CDR3: CASIGGGSRRNEQYF
D: -; J: TRBJ1-1; V: TRBV11-2; size: -; DNA: TGTGCCAGCAGCGGCTACAGGGATGTCGAGACTGAAGCTTTCTTT; CDR3: CASSGYRDVETEAFF
D: -; J: TRBJ1-3; V: TRBV18; size: once; DNA: TGTGCCAGCTCACCAGGCAGAAGTGGAAACACCATATATTTT; CDR3: CASSPGRSGNTIYF